What follows are 19 T cell receptor beta chains derived from one specimen sequenced in a study of shared clonotypes between healthy human individuals. The table came from immunoSEQ multiplex PCR; TCRdb's copy has only in-frame clones and leaves some out. The sample contains about 330,000 clones, around 87% of which appear only once. Sample: memory CD8+ T cells sorted from blood. Subset meaning: CD45RO+ cells pooled with CCR7-negative TemRA cells. These receptors all come from a young man in good health.

This chain uses TRBV2 with TRBJ1-1; 7 nucleotides line up with TRBD1. The germline gives CDR1 SNHLY, CDR2 FYNNEI. This CDR3 comprises 13 residues. The CDR3 reads CAGGDRQGLEAFF. The CDR3 region has the DNA TGTGCAGGCGGGGATAGACAGGGTTTGGAAGCTTTCTTT.

This clone was seen only once. This chain links TRBV27 with TRBJ2-1; 8 bases line up with TRBD2. The V gene end was trimmed by 6 bases and the J gene end by 5 bases; junction bases not matched to a gene: 9. Germline CDR1 and CDR2: MNHEY and SMNVEV (reference sequence). This CDR3 is 15 amino acids long. In nucleotides, the CDR3 is TGTGCCAGCAGCCAGAGTTCGGGAGGGCACAATGAGCAGTTCTTC. This encodes CASSQSSGGHNEQFF.

J is TRBJ1-2 and V is TRBV6-1; no definite D call. The CDR3 extends over 14 amino acids. V was clipped by 0 bases and J by 3 bases, with 8 bases between them. Germline V gene sequence: CDR1 MNHNS, CDR2 SASEGT. The CDR3 nucleotides are TGTGCCAGCAGTGAAGCGCCAGGCCACTATGGCTACACCTTC. This codes for CASSEAPGHYGYTF.

This chain joins TRBV7-3 and TRBJ1-4; D is possibly TRBD1 (5 bases). This CDR3 has 16 amino acids. The V gene's germline CDR1 is SGHTA and CDR2 FQGTGA. V was shortened by 0 bases and J by 8 bases, with 16 bases between the two germline ends. CDR3 bases: TGTGCCAGCAGCTTAACGACGGGACGGCGGCACGAAAAACTGTTTTTT. It is translated as CASSLTTGRRHEKLFF.

This clone was counted once. The sample carries other DNA sequences with the same CDR3. V is TRBV11-2 and J is TRBJ2-7; no clear D. Trimming took 5 bases from V and 0 from J, leaving 5 bases between them. CDR1 is SGHAT, CDR2 FQNNGV, per germline. CDR3 size: 12 residues. The chain's CDR3 is CASSPPSYEQYF. The CDR3 DNA sequence: TGTGCCAGCAGCCCACCCTCCTACGAGCAGTACTTC.

The DNA of the CDR3 is TGTGCCAGCACCGGGACAGGGCTTTCACCCCTCCACTTT. It yields the protein CASTGTGLSPLHF. The chain recombines TRBV7-9 with TRBJ1-6, with 9 bases that match TRBD1. Germline trimming cut 7 bases from V and 9 bases from J; bases unmatched to any gene: 4. Germline V gene data show CDR1 as SEHNR and CDR2 as FQNEAQ (reference sequence). The CDR3 contains 13 residues.

The chain has TRBV7-9 and TRBJ2-5, with D hard to call. V was shortened by 5 bases and J by 3 bases, with 16 bases between the two germline ends. Germline V gene lookup returns CDR1 SEHNR and CDR2 FQNEAQ (reference sequence). The CDR3 runs 15 residues. CDR3 in amino acids: CASSPVWQNKETQYF. The DNA for the CDR3 is TGTGCCAGCAGCCCCGTTTGGCAGAACAAAGAGACCCAGTACTTC.

The gene calls are TRBV28 and TRBJ1-5; unclear D gene. The V gene lost 4 bases and the J gene lost 8 bases, with 21 bases spanning the gap. This CDR3 is built from 16 residues. The germline gives CDR1 MDHEN, CDR2 SYDVKM. CDR3 in amino acids: CASSSWDGMGWEPQHF. CDR3 in DNA: TGTGCCAGCAGTTCCTGGGATGGGATGGGGTGGGAGCCCCAGCATTTT. Combining the CDR3 with reference TRBV28 and TRBJ1-5 gives the whole variable domain DVKVTQSSRYLVKRTGEKVFLECVQDMDHENMFWYRQDPGLGLRLIYFSYDVKMKEKGDIPEGYSVSREKKERFSLILESASTNQTSMYLCASSSWDGMGWEPQHFGDGTRLSIL.

The chain carries TRBV30 and TRBJ2-2; D not certain. Germline V gives CDR1 GTSNPN, CDR2 SVGIG (reference sequence). V gave up 8 bases and J gave up 0 bases, with 13 bases separating them. The CDR3 is 14 amino acids. The chain's CDR3 is CAAEGLANTGELFF. The CDR3 DNA follows: TGTGCCGCAGAAGGTTTGGCGAACACCGGGGAGCTGTTTTTT.

The chain uses TRBV7-9 and TRBJ2-2; maybe TRBD1 (5 bases). CDR3 length equals 17 residues. V gave up 5 bases and J gave up 0 bases, with 16 bases separating them. Germline V CDR1 and CDR2: SEHNR, FQNEAQ (reference sequence). The CDR3 sequence: CASSPRQFDPNTGELFF. The CDR3 DNA is TGTGCCAGCAGCCCCCGACAGTTTGATCCGAACACCGGGGAGCTGTTTTTT.

V and J are TRBV7-2 and TRBJ1-3; D unclear. The CDR3 is made up of 16 amino acids. Germline V gene lookup returns CDR1 SGHTA and CDR2 FQGNSA. With 1 base removed from V and 0 bases from J, the gap between germline ends came to 10 bases. The CDR3 loop reads CASSLGRPSSGNTIYF. The CDR3 DNA is TGTGCCAGCAGCTTAGGCCGCCCGAGCTCTGGAAACACCATATATTTT.

The sample holds one count of this clone. This sequence joins TRBV11-3 and TRBJ2-7; 7 nucleotides align to TRBD2. Germline CDR1 reads SGHNT; CDR2 reads YENEEA. This CDR3 is 15 amino acids long. After removal of 5 bases from V and 0 bases from J, the junction contained 7 bases not matched to a gene. The CDR3 nucleotides are TGTGCCAGCAGCCAGAGCGGGGATAGCTCCTACGAGCAGTACTTC. The encoded protein is CASSQSGDSSYEQYF.

The chain has TRBV4-1 and TRBJ1-2, with 7 bases fitting TRBD1. Germline values: CDR1 MGHRA, CDR2 YSYEKL. The CDR3 is made up of 16 amino acids. V dropped 2 bases and J dropped 4; count of bases not matched to a gene: 10. The CDR3 nucleotides are TGCGCCAGCAGCCAAAGAGGGGGGACAGATTTCTATGGCTACACCTTC. Its protein product is CASSQRGGTDFYGYTF.

The rearrangement links TRBV27 to TRBJ2-1; a possible D gene is TRBD2 (5 bases). V lost 4 bases and J 3 bases, leaving 13 bases between the germline ends. Per germline, CDR1 MNHEY and CDR2 SMNVEV (reference sequence). There are 15 residues in the CDR3. CDR3 coding DNA: TGTGCCAGCAGTTCGGGATTTATGGGCTACAATGAGCAGTTCTTC. Amino acids: CASSSGFMGYNEQFF.

This sequence joins TRBV2 and TRBJ2-4, with TRBD2 matching over 9 bases. V shed 3 bases, J shed 1 base, and the junction held 4 bases outside the gene matches. The CDR3 loop spans 16 amino acids. Germline V CDR1 and CDR2: SNHLY, FYNNEI. The CDR3, as DNA: TGTGCCAGCAGTGAGAACGCGGGAGGGGCCAAAAACATTCAGTACTTC. Translation: CASSENAGGAKNIQYF.

The V and J genes are TRBV5-4 and TRBJ2-5; TRBD2 agrees at 9 bases. The germline V gene has CDR1 SGHNT and CDR2 YYREEE (reference sequence). V was pared by 4 bases and J by 3 bases, with 1 base of the junction left unmatched. CDR3 length: 13 residues. This CDR3 reads CASSRLAEETQYF. The CDR3, as DNA: TGTGCCAGCAGCCGACTAGCGGAAGAGACCCAGTACTTC.

The chain combines TRBV9 with TRBJ2-3, with TRBD2 matching over 11 bases. The CDR3 has 16 residues. Germline CDR1 reads SGDLS; CDR2 reads YYNGEE. With 4 bases clipped from V and 5 bases from J, the junction kept 9 bases outside the gene matches. CDR3 in DNA: TGTGCCAGCAGCCTCCCCCTAGCGGGGGGTTTAGATACGCAGTATTTT. It codes for CASSLPLAGGLDTQYF.

The rearrangement links TRBV29-1 to TRBJ2-2, with 7 bases aligning to TRBD1. The ends lost 1 base at V and 4 bases at J; junction bases unmatched: 0. CDR1 is SQVTM and CDR2 is ANQGSEA in the germline V gene. The CDR3 runs to 13 residues. CDR3 protein: CSVEGTGTGELFF. CDR3 nucleotide sequence: TGCAGCGTTGAAGGGACAGGCACCGGGGAGCTGTTTTTT.

About this clone: At one of its ends the junction is not consistent with the germline gene, which may arise from a read error. The chain carries TRBV7-7 and TRBJ2-2; D is perhaps TRBD2 (5 bases). This CDR3 has 13 amino acids. Looked up from germline, CDR1 is SSHAT and CDR2 is FNYEAQ (reference sequence). This chain's CDR3 is CASSLVGDGELFF. The DNA for the CDR3 is TGTGCTAGCAGCTTAGTCGGGGACGGGGAGCTGTTTTTT. Supplemented by reference TRBV7-7 and TRBJ2-2, the full variable domain reads GAGVSQSPRYKVTKRGQDVTLRCDPISSHATLYWYQQALGQGPEFLTYFNYEAQPDKSGLPSDRFSAERPEGSISTLTIQRTEQRDSAMYRCASSLVGDGELFFGEGSRLTVL.